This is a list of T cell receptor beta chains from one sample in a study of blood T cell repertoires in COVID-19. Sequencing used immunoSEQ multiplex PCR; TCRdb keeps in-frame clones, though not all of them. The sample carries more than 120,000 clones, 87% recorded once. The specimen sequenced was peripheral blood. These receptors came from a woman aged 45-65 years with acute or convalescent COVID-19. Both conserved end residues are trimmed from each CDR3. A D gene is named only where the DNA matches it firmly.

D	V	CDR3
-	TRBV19	ASSIDSAQVGNTEAF
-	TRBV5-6	ASSLLEGSYNSPLH
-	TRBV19	ATKPGHDSYEQY
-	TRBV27	ASSRVGVPSYEQY
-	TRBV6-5	ASRIGVTEQF
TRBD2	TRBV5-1	ASRPHRAGEVYEQY
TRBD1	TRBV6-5	ASSYGWAGGEDTQY
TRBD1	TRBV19	ASTTGGNTEAF
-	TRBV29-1	SVVRGHTEAF
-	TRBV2	ASMAFLDELSGNTIY
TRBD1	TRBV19	ASSPAGTGSNTGELF
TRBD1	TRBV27	ASSRLQGNYGYT
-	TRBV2	AGNTNAGRWEKLF
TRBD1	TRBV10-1	ARRLTGVSNYGYT
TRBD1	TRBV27	ASSLYAGTGNEKLF
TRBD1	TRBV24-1	ATRTGTMNTEAF
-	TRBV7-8	ASSRQDQPQH
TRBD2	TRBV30	AWSRTSGIADTQY
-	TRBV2	ASRQDGGNTEAF
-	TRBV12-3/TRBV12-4	ASSLGHSGGYT
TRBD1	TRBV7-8	ASSLDRGWEKLF
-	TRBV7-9	ASSLLRSNEKLF
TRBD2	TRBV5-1	ASSPDWFGGDQETQY
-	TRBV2	ASSTRGTYGYT
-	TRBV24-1	ATSDRGYEQY
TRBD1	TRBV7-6	ASSPDQGATQPQH
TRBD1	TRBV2	ASSEIQGGNQPQH
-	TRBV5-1	ASSLNGQHDEQY
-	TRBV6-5	ASSYNRGSYEQY
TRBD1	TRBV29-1	SAGDTLQGMLDTEAF
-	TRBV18	ASSPSSHEQF
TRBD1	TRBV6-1	ASSERTGGQLF
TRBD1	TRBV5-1	ASRSVGTGDTGELF
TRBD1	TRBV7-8	ASSPRRTGNYGYT
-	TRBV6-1	ASSGGPQSRNNEQF
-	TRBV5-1	ASSLPLDEQF
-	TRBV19	ASRPQGSGNTIY
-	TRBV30	AWSPDSVVDNEQF
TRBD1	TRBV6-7	ASSYSNRGCTPVGEQF
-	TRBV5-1	ASSPGPNTEAF
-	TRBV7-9	ASSWGGGRDNSPLH
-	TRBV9	ASSVKTENTYEQY
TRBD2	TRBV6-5	ASTYLAGGPTGELF
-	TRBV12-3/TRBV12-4	ASSLAGYGYT
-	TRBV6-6	ASSYSTDSNPEQY
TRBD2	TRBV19	ASSDGGAVSYNEQF
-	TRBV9	ASSVGLGQQRSGANVLT
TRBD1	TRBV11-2	ASRPMTGDEQY